The subject of this entry is one T cell receptor beta chain. Its specificity is not known. Here immunoSEQ multiplex PCR was the method, and the copy in TCRdb shows in-frame clones only, minus some. The sample has about 66,000 clones, roughly nine tenths seen once. The germline CDR1 and CDR2 sequences are SGDLS and YYNGEE. V was pared by 4 bases and J by 9 bases, with 16 bases between. CDR3 length: 14 amino acids. This entry comes from a study of T cell responses to AZD1222 COVID-19 vaccine. Overall study: It was second doses at about 4 or about 12 weeks that were pooled.

Study-wide results and limits: Unmutated variant regions reportedly attract nearly half of all spike-specific TCRs. Dominant CD4 TCR responses targeted spike regions 160-218 and 743-854.

The sequenced sample was peripheral blood, obtained on day 0 of AZD1222 vaccination. This chain uses TRBV9 with TRBJ2-2; no firm D call. The receptor's source is an adult in good health. The DNA of the CDR3 is TGTGCCAGCAGCCCCGAGTATGATACCCGGGAGCTGTTTTTT. Translating gives CASSPEYDTRELFF.